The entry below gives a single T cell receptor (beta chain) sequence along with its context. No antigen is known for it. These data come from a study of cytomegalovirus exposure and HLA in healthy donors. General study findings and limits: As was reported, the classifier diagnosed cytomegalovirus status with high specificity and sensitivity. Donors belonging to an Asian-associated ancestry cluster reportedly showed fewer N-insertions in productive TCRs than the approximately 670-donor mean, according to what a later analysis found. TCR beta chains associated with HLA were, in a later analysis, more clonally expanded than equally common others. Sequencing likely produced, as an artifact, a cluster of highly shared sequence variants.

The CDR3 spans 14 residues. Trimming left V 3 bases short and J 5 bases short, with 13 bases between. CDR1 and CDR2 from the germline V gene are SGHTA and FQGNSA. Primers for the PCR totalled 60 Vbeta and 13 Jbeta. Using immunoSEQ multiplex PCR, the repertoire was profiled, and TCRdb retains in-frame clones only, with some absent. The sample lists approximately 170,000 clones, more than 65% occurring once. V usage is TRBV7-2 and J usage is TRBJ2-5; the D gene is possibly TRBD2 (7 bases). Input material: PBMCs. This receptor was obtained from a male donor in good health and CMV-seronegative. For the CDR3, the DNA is TGTGCCAGCAGCTTGGCTAGGGGGGGGGAGACCCAGTACTTC. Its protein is CASSLARGGETQYF. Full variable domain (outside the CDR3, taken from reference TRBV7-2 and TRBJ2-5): GAGVSQSPSNKVTEKGKDVELRCDPISGHTALYWYRQSLGQGLEFLIYFQGNSAPDKSGLPSDRFSAERTGGSVSTLTIQRTQQEDSAVYLCASSLARGGETQYFGPGTRLLVL.